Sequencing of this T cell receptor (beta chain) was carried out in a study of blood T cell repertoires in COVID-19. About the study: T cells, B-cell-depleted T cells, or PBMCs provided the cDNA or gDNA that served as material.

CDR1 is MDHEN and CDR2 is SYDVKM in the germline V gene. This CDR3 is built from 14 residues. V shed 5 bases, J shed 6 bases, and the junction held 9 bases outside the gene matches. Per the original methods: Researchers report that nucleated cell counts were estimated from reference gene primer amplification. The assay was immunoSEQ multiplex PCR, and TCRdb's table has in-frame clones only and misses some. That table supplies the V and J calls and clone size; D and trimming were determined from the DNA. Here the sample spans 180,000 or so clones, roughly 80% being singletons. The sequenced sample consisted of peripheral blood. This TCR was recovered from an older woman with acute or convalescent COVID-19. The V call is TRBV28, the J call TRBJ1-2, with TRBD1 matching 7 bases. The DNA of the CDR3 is TGTGCCAGCAGTCCCTCCGGGACAGTAGATGGCTACACCTTC. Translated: CASSPSGTVDGYTF.